This T cell receptor beta chain is from a study of radiation and T cells in renal cell carcinoma. The table came from immunoSEQ multiplex PCR; TCRdb's copy has only in-frame clones and leaves some out. The sample includes about 130,000 clones, about four fifths of them seen just once. Time point specified: blood 2 weeks post-SBRT. Specified treatment: 15 Gy SBRT to primary tumor, nephrectomy 4 weeks later. Serial blood draws occurred at baseline and 2 and 4 weeks post-SBRT. The tumor was a clear cell renal cell carcinoma. CDR1 and CDR2 from the germline V gene are SGHNT and YYREEE (reference sequence). V lost 4 bases and J lost 6; bases outside the gene matches: 11. The CDR3 is made up of 16 amino acids.

This TCR was recovered from a man aged 50 to 60 with renal cell carcinoma. Material: blood, obtained from a patient whose treatment included radiotherapy and nephrectomy. The rearrangement links TRBV5-4 to TRBJ2-3; 10 nucleotides line up with TRBD2. The DNA of the CDR3 is TGTGCCAGCAGCCCCGGGACTAGCGTCGAGGCGGATACGCAGTATTTT. It is translated as CASSPGTSVEADTQYF. Full variable domain (outside the CDR3, taken from reference TRBV5-4 and TRBJ2-3): ETGVTQSPTHLIKTRGQQVTLRCSSQSGHNTVSWYQQALGQGPQFIFQYYREEENGRGNFPPRFSGLQFPNYSSELNVNALELDDSALYLCASSPGTSVEADTQYFGPGTRLTVL.